These 26 T cell receptor beta chains were sequenced from one sample in a study of T cells in localized non-small cell lung cancer. Here immunoSEQ multiplex PCR was the method, and the copy in TCRdb shows in-frame clones only, minus some. The sample includes about 34,000 clones, around nine tenths of them seen just once. The source was peripheral blood, collected before any cancer treatment. These receptor sequences come from a woman aged 40-75 years with stage I lung adenocarcinoma.

The chain has TRBV7-9 and TRBJ2-7; TRBD1 matches 7 bases. With V trimmed by 4 bases and J by 2 bases, 5 bases remained unmatched. The CDR3 is 14 amino acids. Per germline, CDR1 SEHNR and CDR2 FQNEAQ (reference sequence). The CDR3 sequence is CASSSDRSTYEQYF. DNA of the CDR3: TGTGCCAGCAGCTCGGACAGGTCTACCTACGAGCAGTACTTC.

The rearrangement links TRBV20-1 to TRBJ2-7; D uncertain. V was shortened by 3 bases and J by 3 bases, with 6 bases between the two germline ends. The CDR3 is made up of 11 amino acids. Germline CDR1 and CDR2: DFQATT and SNEGSKA (reference sequence). This CDR3 reads CSASMSYEQYF. The CDR3 DNA sequence: TGCAGTGCTAGCATGAGCTACGAGCAGTACTTC.

The rearrangement uses TRBV7-2 and TRBJ2-7; perhaps TRBD2 as D (6 bases). The CDR3 is 14 amino acids. The V gene's germline CDR1 is SGHTA and CDR2 FQGNSA. Trimming cost V 2 bases and J 5 bases, with 13 bases left between them. The CDR3 region is CASSLITSSDEQYF. CDR3 coding DNA: TGTGCCAGCAGCTTAATCACTAGCAGCGACGAGCAGTACTTC.

The rearrangement joins TRBV11-2 to TRBJ2-7, with 8 nucleotides matching TRBD1. The junction had 9 bases not matched to a gene; V was cut back by 5 bases and J by 3 bases. The CDR3 has 15 amino acids. Germline CDR1 is SGHAT and CDR2 is FQNNGV. The CDR3 coding sequence is TGTGCCAGCAGCCCTACAGGGGGTTCGTTCTACGAGCAGTACTTC. Translated, it gives CASSPTGGSFYEQYF. Filled out from reference TRBV11-2 and TRBJ2-7, the complete variable domain reads EAGVAQSPRYKIIEKRQSVAFWCNPISGHATLYWYQQILGQGPKLLIQFQNNGVVDDSQLPKDRFSAERLKGVDSTLKIQPAKLEDSAVYLCASSPTGGSFYEQYFGPGTRLTVT.

V is TRBV4-3 and J is TRBJ1-2; 7 bases line up with TRBD1. Unmatched junction bases numbered 5, after V lost 4 bases and J lost 0 bases. This CDR3 comprises 15 residues. Germline assignment: CDR1 LGHNA and CDR2 YSLEER. CDR3 sequence reads: CASSRGQVTNYGYTF. The CDR3 DNA sequence: TGCGCCAGCAGCCGAGGACAGGTAACTAACTATGGCTACACCTTC.

This chain joins TRBV6-1 and TRBJ2-3; TRBD2 is a possible D gene (5 bases). V was cut by 8 bases and J by 7 bases, with 13 bases left in between. This CDR3 spans 12 amino acids. Germline V gene sequence: CDR1 MNHNS, CDR2 SASEGT. In DNA form, the CDR3 reads TGTGCCAGCCGTCCACCGGGGTATACGCAGTATTTT. It codes for CASRPPGYTQYF.

This sequence joins TRBV7-9 and TRBJ2-3; 9 bases match TRBD1. The CDR3 totals 15 residues. Germline trimming cut 5 bases from V and 6 bases from J; bases unmatched to any gene: 9. CDR1 and CDR2 (germline): SEHNR, FQNEAQ (reference sequence). Written as DNA, the CDR3 is TGTGCCAGCAGCCCCCTTGGGACAGGGAGGGATACGCAGTATTTT. Its translation is CASSPLGTGRDTQYF. Using reference TRBV7-9 and TRBJ2-3 for the parts outside the CDR3, the full variable domain is DTGVSQNPRHKITKRGQNVTFRCDPISEHNRLYWYRQTLGQGPEFLTYFQNEAQLEKSRLLSDRFSAERPKGSFSTLEIQRTEQGDSAMYLCASSPLGTGRDTQYFGPGTRLTVL.

This clone was counted once. The chain combines TRBV18 with TRBJ1-3; D remains ambiguous. This CDR3 has 15 residues. CDR1 is KGHSH, CDR2 LQKENI, per germline. V gave up 1 base and J gave up 2 bases, with 9 bases separating them. The CDR3 region is CASSPRPEAGNTIYF. The CDR3 nucleotides are TGTGCCAGCTCACCACGGCCTGAGGCTGGAAACACCATATATTTT.

The rearrangement links TRBV11-3 to TRBJ2-7; the D gene is possibly TRBD2 (6 bases). Germline assignment: CDR1 SGHNT and CDR2 YENEEA. The V end lost 1 base, the J end lost 3 bases, and 10 bases lay between the germline ends. The CDR3 extends over 14 amino acids. CDR3 protein: CASSLASGLYEQYF. The CDR3 bases are TGTGCCAGCAGCTTAGCCTCGGGACTCTACGAGCAGTACTTC. Combining the CDR3 with reference TRBV11-3 and TRBJ2-7 gives the whole variable domain EAGVVQSPRYKIIEKKQPVAFWCNPISGHNTLYWYLQNLGQGPELLIRYENEEAVDDSQLPKDRFSAERLKGVDSTLKIQPAELGDSAVYLCASSLASGLYEQYFGPGTRLTVT.

The chain employs TRBV29-1 and TRBJ2-3; no firm D call. CDR3 size: 15 residues. The germline V gene encodes CDR1 SQVTM and CDR2 ANQGSEA. V was pared by 3 bases and J by 1 base, with 14 bases between. CDR3 in DNA: TGCAGCGTTGATGAATACGGCCGGGGCACAGATACGCAGTATTTT. Its protein is CSVDEYGRGTDTQYF.

This clone was counted only a few times. The V and J genes are TRBV7-9 and TRBJ1-2; TRBD1 might be the D (6 bases). V was clipped by 3 bases and J by 4 bases, with 12 bases between them. This CDR3 contains 14 residues. The germline CDR1 and CDR2 sequences are SEHNR and FQNEAQ (reference sequence). CDR3: CASSFLGQSYGYTF. CDR3 nucleotides: TGTGCCAGCAGCTTCTTGGGACAATCCTATGGCTACACCTTC.

The chain uses TRBV25-1 and TRBJ2-7; 10 positions agree with TRBD2. This CDR3 contains 14 residues. CDR1 is MGHDK and CDR2 is SYGVNS in the germline V gene. The trim removed 3 bases at V and 2 bases at J, leaving 1 base unmatched. CDR3: CASSDSGGTYEQYF. As DNA, the CDR3 is TGTGCCAGCAGTGATAGCGGGGGGACCTACGAGCAGTACTTC.

V gene TRBV7-6 combines with J gene TRBJ1-3; perhaps TRBD1 as D (6 bases). The CDR3 spans 15 residues. V lost 5 bases and J lost 8, with 19 bases in between. Germline assignment: CDR1 SGHVS and CDR2 FNYEAQ. The CDR3 region has the DNA TGTGCCAGCAGCCCAGGGGTCCCGCCTGGTTACACCATATATTTT. This sequence encodes CASSPGVPPGYTIYF.

Comment on this clone: Mismatch with germline at one junction end may stem from a read error. The chain links TRBV5-6 to TRBJ1-2; D gene uncertain. The CDR3 covers 12 residues. CDR1 SGHDT and CDR2 YYEEEE come from the germline V gene. Here the CDR3 DNA reads TGTGCCAGCAGCTTGAGTACGGCGTGGCCCTTCTTC. Translating it yields CASSLSTAWPFF. Combining the CDR3 with reference TRBV5-6 and TRBJ1-2 gives the whole variable domain DAGVTQSPTHLIKTRGQQVTLRCSPKSGHDTVSWYQQALGQGPQFIFQYYEEEERQRGNFPDRFSGHQFPNYSSELNVNALLLGDSALYLCASSLSTAWPFFGSGTRLTVV.

This chain uses TRBV11-3 with TRBJ2-2; 9 bases agree with TRBD2. J gave up 4 bases and V 6 bases, and 9 bases lay outside the gene matches. Germline V gene data show CDR1 as SGHNT and CDR2 as YENEEA. The CDR3 consists of 16 residues. The CDR3, as DNA: TGTGCCAGCAGATTTAGCGGGAGCGGGGCCACCGGGGAGCTGTTTTTT. It codes for CASRFSGSGATGELFF. Drawing the rest from reference TRBV11-3 and TRBJ2-2, the complete variable domain is EAGVVQSPRYKIIEKKQPVAFWCNPISGHNTLYWYLQNLGQGPELLIRYENEEAVDDSQLPKDRFSAERLKGVDSTLKIQPAELGDSAVYLCASRFSGSGATGELFFGEGSRLTVL.

V gene TRBV7-9 combines with J gene TRBJ1-2; weak D call: TRBD1 (5 bases). CDR3 size: 14 residues. Deletions cut 2 bases from V and 7 bases from J, with 14 bases between. Per germline, CDR1 SEHNR and CDR2 FQNEAQ (reference sequence). CDR3 in amino acids: CASSLSGYRLGYTF. The CDR3 region has the DNA TGTGCCAGCAGCTTATCAGGGTACCGTCTTGGCTACACCTTC.

The chain links TRBV4-1 to TRBJ2-3, with 8 bases matching TRBD1. The CDR3 covers 16 residues. The V segment lost 0 bases and the J segment 6 bases; nucleotides outside the gene matches: 8. Germline loops: CDR1 MGHRA, CDR2 YSYEKL. Here the CDR3 reads CASSQDGRGLRDTQYF. CDR3 in DNA: TGCGCCAGCAGCCAAGATGGCAGGGGGCTGAGGGATACGCAGTATTTT.

The chain recombines TRBV5-4 with TRBJ1-1, with D possibly TRBD1 on 5 matching bases. Germline CDR1 reads SGHNT; CDR2 reads YYREEE (reference sequence). The V end lost 0 bases, the J end lost 10 bases, and 22 bases lay between the germline ends. CDR3 size: 16 residues. For the CDR3, the DNA is TGTGCCAGCAGCTTGGCCGGTGAGGCAGGGCGGAGTTCAGCTTTCTTT. Residues: CASSLAGEAGRSSAFF.

This clone was observed a handful of times. V is TRBV11-2 and J is TRBJ2-7; weak D call: TRBD2 (6 bases). The germline V and J ends were trimmed by 0 bases and 7 bases, with 16 bases remaining between them. Per germline, CDR1 SGHAT and CDR2 FQNNGV. The CDR3 is 15 residues long. CDR3 in amino acids: CASSLDTSPTREQYF. DNA of the CDR3: TGTGCCAGCAGCTTAGATACCTCCCCGACTAGGGAGCAGTACTTC.

The rearrangement links TRBV7-9 to TRBJ1-2; D perhaps matches TRBD1 (5 bases). The CDR3 contains 15 residues. CDR1 and CDR2 (germline): SEHNR, FQNEAQ (reference sequence). V was pared by 0 bases and J by 7 bases, with 15 bases between. CDR3 loop: CASSLAEGRRVGYTF. Written as DNA, the CDR3 is TGTGCCAGCAGCTTAGCTGAGGGACGGCGGGTTGGCTACACCTTC.

This clone was seen a single time. This sequence joins TRBV11-3 and TRBJ1-1, with 7 bases matching TRBD1. Germline trimming cut 1 base from V and 0 bases from J; bases unmatched to any gene: 2. The CDR3 runs to 15 residues. Germline V lookup: CDR1 SGHNT, CDR2 YENEEA. CDR3 sequence reads: CASSLGQGMNTEAFF. The CDR3 DNA follows: TGTGCCAGCAGCTTAGGACAGGGCATGAACACTGAAGCTTTCTTT.

The chain carries TRBV5-4 and TRBJ2-3; the D is unclear. From germline, CDR1 is SGHNT and CDR2 YYREEE (reference sequence). The CDR3 has 11 amino acids. V lost 8 bases to trimming and J lost 0 bases, with 4 bases between them. The CDR3 protein is CASGSTDTQYF. The CDR3 coding sequence is TGTGCCAGTGGGAGCACAGATACGCAGTATTTT.

This chain links TRBV29-1 with TRBJ1-3; D is ambiguous. The V gene lost 1 base and the J gene lost 0 bases, with 10 bases spanning the gap. Germline values: CDR1 SQVTM, CDR2 ANQGSEA. The CDR3 is 15 amino acids. The CDR3 DNA follows: TGCAGCGTTGAAGGGACTGAGAGCTCTGGAAACACCATATATTTT. The encoded protein is CSVEGTESSGNTIYF.

This sequence joins TRBV15 and TRBJ1-2; the D is unclear. CDR1 is LNHNV, CDR2 YYDKDF, per germline (reference sequence). CDR3 length equals 12 residues. The V and J ends lost 3 bases and 7 bases respectively, with 9 bases between them. CDR3 sequence: CATSSFGGGYTF. The CDR3 DNA follows: TGTGCCACCAGCAGTTTTGGCGGTGGCTACACCTTC. Based on the CDR3 plus reference TRBV15 and TRBJ1-2, the full variable domain is DAMVIQNPRYQVTQFGKPVTLSCSQTLNHNVMYWYQQKSSQAPKLLFHYYDKDFNNEADTPDNFQSRRPNTSFCFLDIRSPGLGDTAMYLCATSSFGGGYTFGSGTRLTVV.

This chain uses TRBV5-5 with TRBJ1-2; 10 bases map to TRBD1. V lost 4 bases and J lost 6; bases outside the gene matches: 12. The CDR3 runs to 16 residues. Germline assignment: CDR1 SGHKS and CDR2 YYEKEE (reference sequence). The CDR3 protein is CASSTASDRGRNGYTF. CDR3 DNA sequence: TGTGCCAGCAGCACCGCATCCGACAGGGGGCGTAATGGCTACACCTTC.

The chain links TRBV19 to TRBJ2-2; D not certain. The CDR3 contains 16 residues. The germline gives CDR1 LNHDA, CDR2 SQIVND (reference sequence). V was cut by 2 bases and J by 4 bases, with 14 bases left in between. The CDR3: CASSIMADAFTGELFF. In DNA, the CDR3 is TGTGCCAGTAGTATAATGGCCGACGCATTCACCGGGGAGCTGTTTTTT.